The 5 T cell receptor beta chains below all came from one sample that was sequenced in a study of cytomegalovirus exposure and HLA in healthy donors. The study ran its PCR with 60 Vbeta and 13 Jbeta primers. Clones were sequenced by immunoSEQ multiplex PCR, and TCRdb holds only the in-frame ones, with some missing. The repertoire holds about 280,000 clones, with about 87% as singletons. Sequenced material: PBMCs. The receptors stem from a woman between 18 and 29 years old in good health and CMV-seronegative.

Concerning this clone: A read error may account for a junction end that differs from germline. This chain links TRBV18 with TRBJ2-1; possibly TRBD1 for D (5 bases). Germline V gene lookup returns CDR1 KGHSH and CDR2 LQKENI. This CDR3 has 14 residues. In nucleotides, the CDR3 is TGTGCCAGCTCACCCCAGGGCCCCTACAATGGGCAGTTCTTC. It encodes CASSPQGPYNGQFF.

V usage is TRBV7-6 and J usage is TRBJ1-4, with D possibly TRBD1 on 6 matching bases. The CDR3 has 14 amino acids. V was pared by 5 bases and J by 8 bases, with 15 bases between. Germline lookup yields CDR1 SGHVS and CDR2 FNYEAQ. This CDR3 is CASSDYRDGEKLFF. CDR3 coding DNA: TGTGCCAGCAGCGATTACAGGGACGGCGAAAAACTGTTTTTT.

As to this clone: Different DNA sequences within this sample yield the same CDR3. This rearrangement joins TRBV19 to TRBJ1-1; maybe TRBD1 (6 bases). This CDR3 is 13 amino acids long. Per germline, CDR1 LNHDA and CDR2 SQIVND (reference sequence). The germline V and J ends were trimmed by 9 bases and 5 bases, with 16 bases remaining between them. This CDR3 is CASLGGLGTEAFF. The DNA for the CDR3 is TGTGCCAGCCTCGGGGGGCTGGGTACTGAAGCTTTCTTT.

This chain connects TRBV21-1 to TRBJ2-1; no check of the table's D call, TRBD2, against the DNA was made. TRBV21-1 is a recognized pseudogene. The CDR3 is 11 residues long. The CDR3 spells CASPPGNEQFF. CDR3 coding DNA: TGTGCCAGCCCCCCGGGGAATGAGCAGTTCTTC.

CDR3 amino acids: CSFGRNTEAFF. CDR3 DNA sequence: TGCAGCTTCGGGAGGAACACTGAAGCTTTCTTT. The chain employs TRBV29-1 and TRBJ1-1; D not resolved. In germline, CDR1 is SQVTM, CDR2 ANQGSEA. The CDR3 is made up of 11 amino acids. V lost 8 bases, J lost 1 base, and 8 bases lay in between.